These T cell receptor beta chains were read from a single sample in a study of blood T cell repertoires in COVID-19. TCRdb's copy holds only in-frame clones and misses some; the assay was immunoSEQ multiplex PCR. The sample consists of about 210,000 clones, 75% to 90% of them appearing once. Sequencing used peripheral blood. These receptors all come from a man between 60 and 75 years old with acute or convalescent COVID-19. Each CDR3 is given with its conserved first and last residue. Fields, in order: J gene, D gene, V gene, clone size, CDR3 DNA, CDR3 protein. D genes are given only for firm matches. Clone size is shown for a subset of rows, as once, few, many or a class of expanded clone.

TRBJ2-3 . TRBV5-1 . TGCGCCAGCAGCTTGGACGGCAGGAGCACAGATACGCAGTATTTT CASSLDGRSTDTQYF
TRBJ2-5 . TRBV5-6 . TGTGCCAGCAGCCAGGAGGGGGCGGAGACCCAGTACTTC CASSQEGAETQYF
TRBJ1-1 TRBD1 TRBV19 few TGTGCCAGTAGTGAAAGACAGGGTGTGAACACTGAAGCTTTCTTT CASSERQGVNTEAFF
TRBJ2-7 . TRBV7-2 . TGTGCCAGCAGCTCTGCTATGGGGCGCTACGAGCAGTACTTC CASSSAMGRYEQYF
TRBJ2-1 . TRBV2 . TGTGCCAGCAGCCGACTTAACTACAATGAGCAGTTCTTC CASSRLNYNEQFF
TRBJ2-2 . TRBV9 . TGTGCCAGCAGCGTCCCACTTTTTCCCAGGGGCACCGGGGAGCTGTTTTTT CASSVPLFPRGTGELFF
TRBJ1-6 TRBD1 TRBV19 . TGTGCCAGTAGTATTAAACCGGGACAGGGGGGCTCACCCCTCCACTTT CASSIKPGQGGSPLHF
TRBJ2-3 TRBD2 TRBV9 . TGTGCCAGCAGCGTAGCAAAGCGGGGGGGCCCCCCCCTAGCCACAGATACGCAGTATTTT CASSVAKRGGPPLATDTQYF
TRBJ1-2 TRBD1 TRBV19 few TGTGCCAGTAACAGGGGAACATATGGCTACACCTTC CASNRGTYGYTF
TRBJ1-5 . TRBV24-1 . TGTGCCACCATTAGGGGCTCCGGGTCGTATAGCAATCAGCCCCAGCATTTT CATIRGSGSYSNQPQHF
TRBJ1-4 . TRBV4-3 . TGCGCCAGCAGCCAAGCACCGACGGCGGGAACTAATGAAAAACTGTTTTTT CASSQAPTAGTNEKLFF
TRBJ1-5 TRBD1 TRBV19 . TGTGCCAGTAGTTCGTGGGGGGGACAGGGCTATGGGCCCCAGCATTTT CASSSWGGQGYGPQHF
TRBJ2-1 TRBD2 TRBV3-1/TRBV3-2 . TGTGCCAGCAGTCCCAGGACTAGCGGGAGTTACAATGAGCAGTTCTTC CASSPRTSGSYNEQFF
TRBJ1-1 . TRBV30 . TGTGCCTGGAGTGAACGGGCTGAAGCTTTCTTT CAWSERAEAFF
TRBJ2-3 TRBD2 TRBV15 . TGTGCCACCAGCAAGGAGACTAGCGGACAATATACGCAGTATTTT CATSKETSGQYTQYF
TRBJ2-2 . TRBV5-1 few TGCGCCAGCACGGGTCAGGGCGTAGCCGGGGAGCTGTTTTTT CASTGQGVAGELFF
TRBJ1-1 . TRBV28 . TGTGCCAGCAGTTTACCAGGAGCGGATACTGAAGCTTTCTTT CASSLPGADTEAFF
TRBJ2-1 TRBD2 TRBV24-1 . TGTGCCACCAGTACTGCGTCCGCGGGAGGGTCAAATGAGCAGTTCTTC CATSTASAGGSNEQFF
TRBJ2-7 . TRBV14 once TGTGCCAGCAGCCGCTCACTAGGGTCCTACGAGCAGTACTTC CASSRSLGSYEQYF
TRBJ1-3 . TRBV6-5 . TGTGCCAGCAGTCTACGGGACATTGGAAACACCATATATTTT CASSLRDIGNTIYF
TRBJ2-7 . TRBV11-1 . TGTGCCAGCAGCTTAGCGGGGGCCTCTGTGTACGAGCAGTACTTC CASSLAGASVYEQYF
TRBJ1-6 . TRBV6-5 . TGTGCCAGCAGTTACGGCCAGGGATACTCACCCCTCCACTTT CASSYGQGYSPLHF